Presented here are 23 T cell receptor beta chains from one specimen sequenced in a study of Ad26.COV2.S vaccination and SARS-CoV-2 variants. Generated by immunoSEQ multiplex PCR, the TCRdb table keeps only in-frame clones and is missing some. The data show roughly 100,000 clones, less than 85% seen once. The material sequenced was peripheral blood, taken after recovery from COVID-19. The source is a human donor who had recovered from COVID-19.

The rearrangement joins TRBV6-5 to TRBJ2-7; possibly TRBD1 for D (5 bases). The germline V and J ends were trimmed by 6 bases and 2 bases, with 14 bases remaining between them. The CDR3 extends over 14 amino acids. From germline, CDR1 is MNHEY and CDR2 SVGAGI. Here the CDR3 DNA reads TGTGCCAGCAGGGCCCCTTGGGGCCCCTACGAGCAGTACTTC. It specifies CASRAPWGPYEQYF.

CDR3 coding DNA: TGTGCCAGCAGTTACCCGGGAGGGAGTACTGAAGCTTTCTTT. Translating gives CASSYPGGSTEAFF. The V and J genes are TRBV6-5 and TRBJ1-1, with D unresolved. Between the trimmed V and J ends, which lost 2 bases and 5 bases, there was a span of 12 bases. This CDR3 spans 14 amino acids. Looked up from germline, CDR1 is MNHEY and CDR2 is SVGAGI.

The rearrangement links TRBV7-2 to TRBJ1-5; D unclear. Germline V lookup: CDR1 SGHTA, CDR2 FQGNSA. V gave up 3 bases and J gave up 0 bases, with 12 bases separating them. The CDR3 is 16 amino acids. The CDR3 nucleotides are TGTGCCAGCAGCTTGGAGAAATACCATAGCAATCAGCCCCAGCATTTT. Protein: CASSLEKYHSNQPQHF.

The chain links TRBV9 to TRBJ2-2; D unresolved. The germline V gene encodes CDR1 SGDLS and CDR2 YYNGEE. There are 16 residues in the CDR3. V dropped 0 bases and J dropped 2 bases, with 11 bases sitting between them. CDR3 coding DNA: TGTGCCAGCAGCGTAGCTGAACAAGCTAACACCGGGGAGCTGTTTTTT. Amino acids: CASSVAEQANTGELFF.

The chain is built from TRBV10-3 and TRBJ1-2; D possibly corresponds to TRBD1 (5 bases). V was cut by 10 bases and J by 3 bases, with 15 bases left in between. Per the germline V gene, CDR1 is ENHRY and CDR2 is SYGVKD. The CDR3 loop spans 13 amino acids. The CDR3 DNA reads TGTGCCAGCGGATCGGGGGGAGACTATGGCTACACCTTC. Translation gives CASGSGGDYGYTF.

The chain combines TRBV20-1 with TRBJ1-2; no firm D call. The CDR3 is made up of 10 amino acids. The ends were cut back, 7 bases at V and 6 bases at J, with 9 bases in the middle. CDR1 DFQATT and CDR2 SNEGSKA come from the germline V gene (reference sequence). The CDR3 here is CSGRSDGYTF. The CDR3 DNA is TGCAGTGGGAGGAGCGATGGCTACACCTTC.

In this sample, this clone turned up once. The CDR3 DNA sequence: TGTGCCAGCAGGCCGGGGACAACTTCCTACGAGCAGTACTTC. Its protein product is CASRPGTTSYEQYF. V gene TRBV7-2 combines with J gene TRBJ2-7; D is possibly TRBD1 (6 bases). The germline gives CDR1 SGHTA, CDR2 FQGNSA. The CDR3 runs to 14 residues. V was shortened by 6 bases and J by 1 base, with 13 bases between the two germline ends.

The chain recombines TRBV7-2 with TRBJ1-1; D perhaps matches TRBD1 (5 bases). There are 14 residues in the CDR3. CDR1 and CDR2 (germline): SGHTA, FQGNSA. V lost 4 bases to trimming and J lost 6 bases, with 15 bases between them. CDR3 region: CASSYIAGLSEAFF. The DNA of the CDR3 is TGTGCCAGCAGCTACATCGCAGGGTTGTCTGAAGCTTTCTTT.

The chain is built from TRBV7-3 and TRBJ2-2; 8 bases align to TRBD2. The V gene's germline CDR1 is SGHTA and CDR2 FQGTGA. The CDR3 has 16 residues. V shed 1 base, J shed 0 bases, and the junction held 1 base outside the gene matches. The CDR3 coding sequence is TGTGCCAGCAGCTTAATCGGGGGGGCGAACACCGGGGAGCTGTTTTTT. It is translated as CASSLIGGANTGELFF.

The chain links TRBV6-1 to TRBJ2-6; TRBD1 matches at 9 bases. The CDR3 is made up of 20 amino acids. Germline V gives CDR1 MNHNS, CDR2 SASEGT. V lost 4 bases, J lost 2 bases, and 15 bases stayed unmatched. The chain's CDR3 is CASSVGTGKGAFPGANVLTF. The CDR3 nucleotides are TGTGCCAGCAGTGTAGGGACAGGGAAGGGGGCCTTCCCTGGGGCCAACGTCCTGACTTTC.

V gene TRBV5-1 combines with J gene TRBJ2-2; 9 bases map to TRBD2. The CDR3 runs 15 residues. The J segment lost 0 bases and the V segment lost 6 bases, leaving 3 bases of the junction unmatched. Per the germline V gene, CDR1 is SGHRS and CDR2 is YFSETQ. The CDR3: CASTRTSANTGELFF. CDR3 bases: TGCGCCAGCACACGGACTAGCGCGAACACCGGGGAGCTGTTTTTT.

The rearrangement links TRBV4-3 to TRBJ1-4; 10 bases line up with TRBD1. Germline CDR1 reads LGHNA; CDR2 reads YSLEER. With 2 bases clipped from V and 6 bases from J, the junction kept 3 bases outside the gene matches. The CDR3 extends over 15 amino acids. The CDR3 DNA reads TGCGCCAGCAGCCAACAGACAGGGGGCGATGAAAAACTGTTTTTT. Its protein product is CASSQQTGGDEKLFF.

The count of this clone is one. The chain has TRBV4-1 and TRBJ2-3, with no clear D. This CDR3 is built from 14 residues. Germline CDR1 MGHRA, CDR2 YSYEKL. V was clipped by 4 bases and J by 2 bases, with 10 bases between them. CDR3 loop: CASSLGVATDTQYF. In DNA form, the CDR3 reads TGCGCCAGCAGCCTCGGCGTGGCCACAGATACGCAGTATTTT.

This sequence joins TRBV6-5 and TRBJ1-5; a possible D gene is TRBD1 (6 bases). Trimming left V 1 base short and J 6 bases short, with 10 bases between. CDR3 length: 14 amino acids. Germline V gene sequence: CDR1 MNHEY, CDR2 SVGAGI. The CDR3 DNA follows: TGTGCCAGCAGTTACTTGGGGGGCGGTCAGCCCCAGCATTTT. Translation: CASSYLGGGQPQHF.

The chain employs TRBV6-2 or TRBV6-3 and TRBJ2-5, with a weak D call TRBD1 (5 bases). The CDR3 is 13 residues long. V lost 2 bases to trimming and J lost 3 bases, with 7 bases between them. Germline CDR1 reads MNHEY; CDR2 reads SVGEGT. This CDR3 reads CASSYRREETQYF. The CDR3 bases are TGTGCCAGCAGTTACCGCAGGGAAGAGACCCAGTACTTC.

The CDR3 spells CASSGQGPTGPDTQYF. CDR3 DNA sequence: TGTGCCAGCAGTGGCCAGGGCCCCACCGGCCCAGATACGCAGTATTTT. The rearrangement uses TRBV6-1 and TRBJ2-3; maybe TRBD1 (5 bases). The CDR3 sequence is 16 residues long. Germline CDR1 and CDR2: MNHNS and SASEGT. The V gene lost 4 bases and the J gene lost 4 bases, with 18 bases spanning the gap.

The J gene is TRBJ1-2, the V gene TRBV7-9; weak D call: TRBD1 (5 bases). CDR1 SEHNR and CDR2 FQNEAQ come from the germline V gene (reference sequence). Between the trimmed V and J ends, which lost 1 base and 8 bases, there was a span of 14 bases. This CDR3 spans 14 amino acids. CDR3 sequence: CASSLVTGLGGYTF. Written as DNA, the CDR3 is TGTGCCAGCAGCTTAGTCACAGGCCTAGGGGGCTACACCTTC.

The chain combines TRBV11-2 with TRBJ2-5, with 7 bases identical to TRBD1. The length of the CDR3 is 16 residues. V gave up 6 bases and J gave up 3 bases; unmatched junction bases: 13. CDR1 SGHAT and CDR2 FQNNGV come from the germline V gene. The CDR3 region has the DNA TGTGCCAGCAGTTTTAGGGGACAGAAGACGAAAGAGACCCAGTACTTC. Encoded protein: CASSFRGQKTKETQYF.

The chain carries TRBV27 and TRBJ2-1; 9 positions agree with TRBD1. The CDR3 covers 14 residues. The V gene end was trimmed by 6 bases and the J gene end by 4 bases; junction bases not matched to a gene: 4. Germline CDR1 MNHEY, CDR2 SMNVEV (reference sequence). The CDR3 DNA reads TGTGCCAGCAGATGGGACAGGGAGTACAATGAGCAGTTCTTC. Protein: CASRWDREYNEQFF.

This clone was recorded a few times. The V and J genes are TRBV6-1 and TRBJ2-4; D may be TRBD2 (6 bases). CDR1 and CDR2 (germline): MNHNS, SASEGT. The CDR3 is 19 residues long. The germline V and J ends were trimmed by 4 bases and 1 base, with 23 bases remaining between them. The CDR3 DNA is TGTGCCAGCAGTGTCGGACACTGGGAGGCGAGCTCGGCCAAAAACATTCAGTACTTC. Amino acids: CASSVGHWEASSAKNIQYF.

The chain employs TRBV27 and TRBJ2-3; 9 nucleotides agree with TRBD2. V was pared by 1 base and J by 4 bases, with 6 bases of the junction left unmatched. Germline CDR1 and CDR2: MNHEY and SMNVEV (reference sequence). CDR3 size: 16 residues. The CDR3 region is CASSLYRGGAADTQYF. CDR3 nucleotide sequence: TGTGCCAGCAGTTTATACCGCGGGGGGGCAGCAGATACGCAGTATTTT.

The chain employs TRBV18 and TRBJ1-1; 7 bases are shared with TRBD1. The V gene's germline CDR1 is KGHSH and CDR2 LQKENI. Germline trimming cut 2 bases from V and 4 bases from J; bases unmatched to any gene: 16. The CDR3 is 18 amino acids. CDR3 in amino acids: CASSPFQQDSHRGTEAFF. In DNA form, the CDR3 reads TGTGCCAGCTCACCATTTCAGCAGGACTCTCACAGGGGCACTGAAGCTTTCTTT.

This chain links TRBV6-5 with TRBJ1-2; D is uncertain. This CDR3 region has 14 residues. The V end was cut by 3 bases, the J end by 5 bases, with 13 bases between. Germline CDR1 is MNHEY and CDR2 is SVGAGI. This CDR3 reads CASSYGTALYGYTF. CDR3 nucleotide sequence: TGTGCCAGCAGTTATGGTACGGCATTGTATGGCTACACCTTC.